What follows describes a single T cell receptor beta chain. Its cognate antigen has yet to be identified. The record has no base qualities; no much larger clone is one base away. The data belong to a study of response to subunit inactivated influenza vaccine (dated by TCRdb to the late 2010s). In terms of the full investigation: Deep quantitative T cell receptor repertoire profiling was used in the study to track responses to a trivalent subunit inactivated influenza vaccine. The paper's findings and limits, for the study overall: According to the authors, only a limited number of new T cells may be recruited by each seasonal influenza vaccination.

The library was built by means of RT-PCR. The sequencing machine was an Illumina HiSeq 2500. The public reads were run again by TCRdb, first through fastp at Q25 and then through MiXCR, and only productive beta chains were kept. Each entry merges the rows of one CDR3 protein and shows their most common DNA and genes. Here the sample has about 570,000 distinct CDR3 sequences; approximately 11% occur a single time. The ten biggest clones cover approximately 11% of the sample. The same data also contributed to another study, on T cells expressing NK-cell markers. The second study, in turn, reports: TCR beta cDNA libraries were made by 5'RACE template switching that added a universal primer site and unique molecular identifiers. In sorted CD3+CD56+NKG2C+, CD3+CD56+NKG2C- and CD3+CD56-NKG2C+ T-cell subsets from several donors, TCR beta-chain repertoires were profiled. Among the eight sequenced donors, only one was HCMV-seronegative, while the other seven were HCMV-seropositive. In several experiments an anti-gammadeltaTCR antibody was added to restrict sorting to alphabetaTCR-expressing T cells. In over five donors, the dominant CD3+CD56+NKG2C+ clonotypes were among the top 10 CD8+ clonotypes and accounted for about 1.0-7.5% of CD8+ T cells. Those dominant clonotypes were again the most abundant among CD3+CD56-NKG2C+ cells in a handful of donors, at about 25-60.1%. Whether the expanded NKG2C-expressing T cell clones were specific for HCMV antigens was left unclear. The eight sequenced donors were randomly selected healthy volunteers, three men and five women. HCMV serostatus was determined by detecting HCMV-specific IgG in serum with a commercial ELISA kit. Ficoll density gradient centrifugation was used to isolate peripheral blood mononuclear cells from blood. For several donors, bulk peripheral blood T-cell repertoires were also sequenced from unsorted PBMC. Priming for cDNA synthesis came from the TCR beta constant segment, and two successive PCR amplification steps followed. Sequencing of the libraries produced 2 x 150 bp reads on Illumina HiSeq 2000/2500, MiSeq or NextSeq. MIGEC handled demultiplexing of the reads and grouping by UMI, while MiTCR was used to assemble and quantify clonotypes. To remove erroneous sequences, TCR cDNA sequences were retained only when supported by two or more reads. Downstream repertoire analysis used the tcR package, and clonotypes were matched across fractions by CDR3 nucleotide sequence plus V segment. VDJmatch was used to annotate antigen specificity against VDJdb, with one amino acid substitution in CDR3 permitted.

The sample consisted of PBMCs from blood, taken on the day of vaccination. This receptor was identified in a man over 45 who received an inactivated influenza vaccine. Donor details come from another sample of the same person, matched by shared clones.

CDR3 sequence: CASSHGGANEQFF. Read as DNA, the sequence is TGTGCCAGCAGTCACGGCGGGGCCAATGAGCAGTTCTTC. The sequence joins TRBV27 to TRBJ2-1; TRBD2 is a weak D gene call, 6 bases matching. Trimming costs V 5 bases and J 6 bases, and their ends lie 11 bases apart. According to the germline V gene (reference sequence), CDR1 reads MNHEY and CDR2 reads SMNVEV. The cysteine opens and the phenylalanine closes a CDR3 of 13 amino acids. Only the CDR3 DNA stays, 39 bases, in frame from base 1.